This T cell receptor (beta chain) was captured by sequencing in a study of control samples from healthy donors and cancer patients. Per the germline V gene, CDR1 is MNHEY and CDR2 is SMNVEV (reference sequence). V lost 0 bases to trimming and J lost 7 bases; unmatched junction nucleotides: 3. The CDR3 length is 14 residues. Clones were sequenced by immunoSEQ multiplex PCR, and TCRdb holds only the in-frame ones, with some missing. The data contain about 60,000 clones, about 92% of them singletons. This clone came up a few times. The V and J genes are TRBV27 and TRBJ1-5; TRBD1 aligns across 7 bases. The specimen was PBMCs. This sequence originates from a middle-aged man with colorectal cancer. The CDR3 DNA is TGTGCCAGCAGTTTATCGCAGGGGGGCCAGCCCCAGCATTTT. It codes for CASSLSQGGQPQHF.